Listed below are T cell receptor beta chains from one sample, sequenced in a study of response to subunit inactivated influenza vaccine. TCRdb used MiXCR to reprocess the RT-PCR reads, holding one entry per CDR3 protein. The table shows 650,000 to 800,000 distinct CDR3 sequences, with 11% to 15% occurring only once. The sequences come from PBMCs from blood, collected 14 to 15 days before vaccination. The receptors come from a man in his forties or fifties who received an inactivated influenza vaccine. Each CDR3 is given without its conserved first and last residue. The order of the fields is J gene, V gene, CDR3 protein.

j_gene: TRBJ2-2; v_gene: TRBV5-1; CDR3aa: ASSLTGLAGGERQLRELF
j_gene: TRBJ1-2; v_gene: TRBV12-3/TRBV12-4; CDR3aa: ASSQIERGYT
j_gene: TRBJ2-1; v_gene: TRBV5-1; CDR3aa: ASSLLERRVVEQF
j_gene: TRBJ1-1; v_gene: TRBV28; CDR3aa: ASSAQGRSEAF
j_gene: TRBJ1-4; v_gene: TRBV12-3/TRBV12-4; CDR3aa: ASSLAGRDEKLF
j_gene: TRBJ2-3; v_gene: TRBV30; CDR3aa: AWSVDTQY
j_gene: TRBJ1-2; v_gene: TRBV6-2/TRBV6-3; CDR3aa: ASSIGTWGYT
j_gene: TRBJ2-1; v_gene: TRBV3-1; CDR3aa: ASRRSSGGGNEQF
j_gene: TRBJ1-1; v_gene: TRBV4-2; CDR3aa: ASSQEEVNTEAF
j_gene: TRBJ2-7; v_gene: TRBV7-8; CDR3aa: ASSAGLAGGHEQY
j_gene: TRBJ2-1; v_gene: TRBV7-3; CDR3aa: ASSPFASIDNEQF
j_gene: TRBJ2-3; v_gene: TRBV24-1; CDR3aa: ATSDLQGTDTQY
j_gene: TRBJ2-1; v_gene: TRBV12-3/TRBV12-4; CDR3aa: ASSLETLAGGNEQF
j_gene: TRBJ2-7; v_gene: TRBV29-1; CDR3aa: SVGPGGERSQY
j_gene: TRBJ2-2; v_gene: TRBV20-1; CDR3aa: SARPRFRKSNTGELF
j_gene: TRBJ2-6; v_gene: TRBV27; CDR3aa: ASSLSRPRRTGANVLT
j_gene: TRBJ2-1; v_gene: TRBV5-6; CDR3aa: ASSLDLAGGNDEQF
j_gene: TRBJ2-7; v_gene: TRBV5-1; CDR3aa: ASSWGGGRISYEQY
j_gene: TRBJ1-6; v_gene: TRBV28; CDR3aa: ASSPVPNSPLH
j_gene: TRBJ1-2; v_gene: TRBV19; CDR3aa: ASRQQGRLYAYT
j_gene: TRBJ2-7; v_gene: TRBV7-7; CDR3aa: ASSPGRGGYEQY
j_gene: TRBJ1-2; v_gene: TRBV28; CDR3aa: ASSFRDRATPNYGYT
j_gene: TRBJ1-2; v_gene: TRBV12-3/TRBV12-4; CDR3aa: ASSPTRAVNYGYT
j_gene: TRBJ2-2; v_gene: TRBV27; CDR3aa: ASRIMMTGPNTGELF